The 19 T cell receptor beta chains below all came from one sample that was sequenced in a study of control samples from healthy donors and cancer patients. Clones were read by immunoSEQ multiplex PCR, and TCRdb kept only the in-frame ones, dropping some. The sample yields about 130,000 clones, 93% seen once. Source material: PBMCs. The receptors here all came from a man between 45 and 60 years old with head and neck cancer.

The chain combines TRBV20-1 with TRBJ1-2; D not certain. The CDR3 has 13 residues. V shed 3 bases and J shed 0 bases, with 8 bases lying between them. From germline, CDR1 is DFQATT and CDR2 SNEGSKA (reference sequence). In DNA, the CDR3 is TGCAGTGCTAGTACCACACCTAACTATGGCTACACCTTC. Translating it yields CSASTTPNYGYTF.

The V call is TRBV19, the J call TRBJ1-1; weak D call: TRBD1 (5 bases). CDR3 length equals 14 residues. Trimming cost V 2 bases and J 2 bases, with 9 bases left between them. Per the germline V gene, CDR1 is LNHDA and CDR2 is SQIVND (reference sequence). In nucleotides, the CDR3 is TGTGCCAGTAGTATAAGGGGAGGTAACACTGAAGCTTTCTTT. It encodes CASSIRGGNTEAFF.

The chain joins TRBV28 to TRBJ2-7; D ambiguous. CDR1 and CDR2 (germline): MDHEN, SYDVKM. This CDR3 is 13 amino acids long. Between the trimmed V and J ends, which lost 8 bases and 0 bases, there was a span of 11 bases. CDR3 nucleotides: TGTGCCAGCCGCAGGTCGAGCTCCTACGAGCAGTACTTC. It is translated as CASRRSSSYEQYF.

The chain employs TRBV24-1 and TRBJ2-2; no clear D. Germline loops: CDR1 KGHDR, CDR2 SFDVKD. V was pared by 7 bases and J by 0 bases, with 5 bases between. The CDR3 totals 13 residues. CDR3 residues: CATRDTNTGELFF. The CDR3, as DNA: TGTGCCACCAGAGACACGAACACCGGGGAGCTGTTTTTT.

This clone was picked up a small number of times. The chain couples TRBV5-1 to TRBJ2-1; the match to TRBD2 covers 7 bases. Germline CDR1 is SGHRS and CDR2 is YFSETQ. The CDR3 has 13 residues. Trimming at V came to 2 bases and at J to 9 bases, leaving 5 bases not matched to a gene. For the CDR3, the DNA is TGCGCCAGCAGCTTCTCGGCTAGCGGTGAGCAGTTCTTC. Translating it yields CASSFSASGEQFF. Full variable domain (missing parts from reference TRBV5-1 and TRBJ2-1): KAGVTQTPRYLIKTRGQQVTLSCSPISGHRSVSWYQQTPGQGLQFLFEYFSETQRNKGNFPGRFSGRQFSNSRSEMNVSTLELGDSALYLCASSFSASGEQFFGPGTRLTVL.

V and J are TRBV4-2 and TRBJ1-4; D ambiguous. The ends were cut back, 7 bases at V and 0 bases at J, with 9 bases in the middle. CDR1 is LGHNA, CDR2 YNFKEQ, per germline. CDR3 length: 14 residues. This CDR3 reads CASTLEATNEKLFF. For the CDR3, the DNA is TGTGCCAGCACCCTAGAAGCAACTAATGAAAAACTGTTTTTT.

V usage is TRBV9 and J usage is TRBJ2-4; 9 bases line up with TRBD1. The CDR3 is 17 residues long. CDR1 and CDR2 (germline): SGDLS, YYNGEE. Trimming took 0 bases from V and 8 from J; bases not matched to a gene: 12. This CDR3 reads CASSVGWDRALADIQYF. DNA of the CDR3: TGTGCCAGCAGCGTAGGATGGGACAGGGCCTTGGCGGACATTCAGTACTTC.

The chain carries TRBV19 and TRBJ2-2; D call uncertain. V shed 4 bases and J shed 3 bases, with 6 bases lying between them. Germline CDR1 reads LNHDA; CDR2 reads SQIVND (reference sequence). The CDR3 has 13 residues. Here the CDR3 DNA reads TGTGCCAGTAGTAGAGGTTACACCGGGGAGCTGTTTTTT. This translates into CASSRGYTGELFF.

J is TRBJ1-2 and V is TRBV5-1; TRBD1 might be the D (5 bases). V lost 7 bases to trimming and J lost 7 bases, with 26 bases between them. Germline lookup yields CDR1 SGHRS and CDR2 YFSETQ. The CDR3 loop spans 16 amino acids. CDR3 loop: CASGRDSPGRVGGYTF. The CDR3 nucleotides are TGCGCCAGCGGCCGAGATTCTCCGGGACGGGTGGGTGGCTACACCTTC.

The CDR3, as DNA: TGTGCCAGCAGTCCCCTCCTTAGCGGGGTCCAAGAGACCCAGTACTTC. Its translation: CASSPLLSGVQETQYF. This chain connects TRBV28 to TRBJ2-5; 8 nucleotides match TRBD2. The CDR3 has 16 amino acids. V lost 5 bases and J lost 1; bases outside the gene matches: 9. CDR1 and CDR2 (germline): MDHEN, SYDVKM.

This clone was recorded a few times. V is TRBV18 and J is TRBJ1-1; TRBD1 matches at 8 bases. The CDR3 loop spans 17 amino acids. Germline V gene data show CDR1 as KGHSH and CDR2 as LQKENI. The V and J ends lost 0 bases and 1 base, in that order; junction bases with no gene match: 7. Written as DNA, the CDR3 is TGTGCCAGCTCACCACCCAGGGGGCTATTGAAGAACACTGAAGCTTTCTTT. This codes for CASSPPRGLLKNTEAFF. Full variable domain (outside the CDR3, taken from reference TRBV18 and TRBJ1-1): NAGVMQNPRHLVRRRGQEARLRCSPMKGHSHVYWYRQLPEEGLKFMVYLQKENIIDESGMPKERFSAEFPKEGPSILRIQQVVRGDSAAYFCASSPPRGLLKNTEAFFGQGTRLTVV.

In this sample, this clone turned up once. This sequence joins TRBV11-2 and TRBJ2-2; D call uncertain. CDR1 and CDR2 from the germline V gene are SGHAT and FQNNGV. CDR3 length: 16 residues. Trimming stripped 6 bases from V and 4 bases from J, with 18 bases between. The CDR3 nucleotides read TGTGCCAGCAGTCTATCTTCCGGGTCTTCCACCGGGGAGCTGTTTTTT. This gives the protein CASSLSSGSSTGELFF.

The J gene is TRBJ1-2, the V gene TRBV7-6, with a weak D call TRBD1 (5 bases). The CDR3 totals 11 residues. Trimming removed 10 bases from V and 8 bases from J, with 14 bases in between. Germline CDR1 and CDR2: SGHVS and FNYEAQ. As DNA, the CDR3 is TGTGCCACCCTAGAGTCAGGGGGCTACACCTTC. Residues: CATLESGGYTF.

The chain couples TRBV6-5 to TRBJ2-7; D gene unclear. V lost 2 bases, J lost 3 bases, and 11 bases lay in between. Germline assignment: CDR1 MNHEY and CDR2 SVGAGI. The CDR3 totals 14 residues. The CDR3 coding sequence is TGTGCCAGCAGTTACAACGGGCCCAACTACGAGCAGTACTTC. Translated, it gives CASSYNGPNYEQYF.

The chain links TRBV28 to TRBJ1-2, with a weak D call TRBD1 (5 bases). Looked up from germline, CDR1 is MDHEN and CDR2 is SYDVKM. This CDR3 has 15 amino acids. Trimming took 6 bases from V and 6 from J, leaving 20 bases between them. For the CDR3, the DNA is TGTGCCAGCAGACTCCAATCCGGGACCCAGGATGGCTACACCTTC. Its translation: CASRLQSGTQDGYTF.

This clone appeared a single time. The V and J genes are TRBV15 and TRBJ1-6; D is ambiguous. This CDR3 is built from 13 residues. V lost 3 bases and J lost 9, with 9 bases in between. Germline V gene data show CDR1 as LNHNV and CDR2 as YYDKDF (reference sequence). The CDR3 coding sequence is TGTGCCACCAGCAGGAATACCGGTTCACCCCTCCACTTT. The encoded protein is CATSRNTGSPLHF. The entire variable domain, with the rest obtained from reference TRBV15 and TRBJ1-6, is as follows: DAMVIQNPRYQVTQFGKPVTLSCSQTLNHNVMYWYQQKSSQAPKLLFHYYDKDFNNEADTPDNFQSRRPNTSFCFLDIRSPGLGDTAMYLCATSRNTGSPLHFGNGTRLTVT.

The CDR3 bases are TGTGCCAGCAGTGAACCGGGGAGGAACACTGAAGCTTTCTTT. Its translation is CASSEPGRNTEAFF. The chain carries TRBV6-1 and TRBJ1-1; no reliable D call. The ends were cut back, 2 bases at V and 1 base at J, with 8 bases in the middle. The CDR3 sequence is 14 residues long. CDR1 and CDR2 from the germline V gene are MNHNS and SASEGT.

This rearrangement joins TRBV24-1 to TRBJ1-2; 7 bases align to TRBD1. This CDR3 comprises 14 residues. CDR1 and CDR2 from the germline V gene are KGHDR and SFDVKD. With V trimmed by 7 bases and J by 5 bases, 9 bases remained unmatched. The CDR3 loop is CATRTGSPPYGYTF. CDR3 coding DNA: TGTGCCACCAGGACAGGGTCCCCCCCTTATGGCTACACCTTC.

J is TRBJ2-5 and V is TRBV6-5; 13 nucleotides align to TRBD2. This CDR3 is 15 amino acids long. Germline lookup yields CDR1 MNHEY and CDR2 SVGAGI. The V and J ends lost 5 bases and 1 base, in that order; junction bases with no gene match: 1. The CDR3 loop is CASSRTSGSQETQYF. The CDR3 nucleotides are TGTGCCAGCAGTAGGACTAGCGGGAGCCAAGAGACCCAGTACTTC.